This TCR beta chain was found in a study of T cells in Graves' hyperthyroidism and ophthalmopathy. RNA transcripts provided the source from which TCR beta CDR3 regions were amplified. When the TCR CDR3 underwent first-round RT-PCR, the HTBI primer set was used. TCRdb processed the multiplex PCR reads anew with MiXCR; each CDR3 protein has one entry. The sample includes 360,000 or so distinct CDR3 sequences, 13% to 15% of them seen just once. Enrolled ophthalmopathy patients presented with a Clinical Activity Score of at least 3, a NOSPECS grade of at least 4, and disease duration under 3 months. Patients with uncontrolled infections, other autoimmune diseases, pregnancy or lactation were excluded. The CDR3 runs 13 residues. CDR1 SGHAT and CDR2 FQNNGV come from the germline V gene. The V end lost 3 bases, the J end lost 3 bases, and 7 bases lay between the germline ends. This clonotype has at least ten counts.

The sequence was obtained from a woman aged 55-75 years with Graves' ophthalmopathy. The sequenced sample consisted of blood. This chain links TRBV11-2 with TRBJ2-3; D uncertain. This CDR3 reads CASSFVPTDTQYF. CDR3 DNA sequence: TGTGCCAGCAGCTTCGTCCCGACAGATACGCAGTATTTT.